These 3 T cell receptor beta chains were all obtained from the same sample, sequenced in a study of blood T cells in healthy people across ages. For the second PCR, which ran for 7 to 11 cycles, a sample-barcoded 5' primer and a J-beta primer mix were used. TCRdb independently ran MiXCR on the 5' RACE reads; one entry per CDR3 protein. The data hold roughly 1,700,000 distinct CDR3 sequences, with 28% observed a single time. The sequencing sample was made of blood. The receptor set was obtained from a woman aged 25-40 years in good health.

CDR3 coding DNA: TGTGCCAGCAGTCCCGATAGCGGGGGGCCGGGGTGGGAGACCCAGTACTTC. Protein: CASSPDSGGPGWETQYF. The genes are TRBV27 and TRBJ2-5, with 10 bases lining up with TRBD2. There are 17 residues in the CDR3. The J segment lost 5 bases and the V segment lost 5 bases, leaving 14 bases of the junction unmatched. The germline V gene has CDR1 MNHEY and CDR2 SMNVEV (reference sequence).

The rearrangement uses TRBV12-3 or TRBV12-4 and TRBJ1-2; D not certain. The germline V and J ends were trimmed by 5 bases and 6 bases, with 7 bases remaining between them. The CDR3 consists of 11 residues. This CDR3 reads CASSIQNGYTF. The CDR3 region has the DNA TGTGCCAGCAGTATTCAGAATGGCTACACCTTC.

This clonotype has just a few counts. The chain recombines TRBV28 with TRBJ2-5; D possibly corresponds to TRBD1 (5 bases). CDR3 length: 15 amino acids. V was pared by 3 bases and J by 2 bases, with 13 bases between. Germline-derived CDR1 and CDR2 are MDHEN and SYDVKM. The chain's CDR3 is CASSFLPGNQETQYF. CDR3 in DNA: TGTGCCAGCAGTTTCCTCCCAGGGAATCAAGAGACCCAGTACTTC.